Shown below are 27 T cell receptor beta chains from a single sample sequenced in a study of post-analysis software for immune sequencing data. Whole-study findings and limits: Patients used about five TRBV segments, including TRBV5-6, TRBV5-1 and TRBV20-1, more often than controls.

For these receptors, no antigen is known. Sequencing libraries made from TCR beta cDNA carried unique molecular identifiers. TCRdb recomputed calls from the PCR reads with MiXCR, one row per CDR3 protein. The sample has approximately 400,000 distinct CDR3 sequences; approximately 33% are singletons. Input material: blood. The receptors here all came from a girl aged 5 to 17 with multiple sclerosis.

V is TRBV27 and J is TRBJ1-6; perhaps TRBD1 as D (5 bases). The V gene's germline CDR1 is MNHEY and CDR2 SMNVEV (reference sequence). There are 15 residues in the CDR3. V lost 8 bases to trimming and J lost 4 bases, with 15 bases between them. CDR3 residues: CASAAGKQYNSPLHF. The CDR3 nucleotides are TGTGCCAGCGCGGCAGGGAAACAATATAATTCACCCCTCCACTTT.

The CDR3 spells CASSLGGSLYGYTF. The CDR3 nucleotides read TGTGCCAGCAGTTTAGGGGGGTCACTCTATGGCTACACCTTC. The chain links TRBV12-3 or TRBV12-4 to TRBJ1-2; D may be TRBD1 (5 bases). V lost 1 base to trimming and J lost 4 bases, with 10 bases between them. The CDR3 length is 14 residues.

This clonotype was seen a handful of times. The CDR3 reads CSAIAGASGYTF. DNA for the CDR3: TGCAGTGCCATTGCGGGGGCAAGTGGCTACACCTTC. The chain uses TRBV20-1 and TRBJ1-2; a possible D gene is TRBD1 (6 bases). Trimming took off 6 bases at V and 7 bases at J, with 15 bases between the two ends. This CDR3 comprises 12 residues. The V gene's germline CDR1 is DFQATT and CDR2 SNEGSKA (reference sequence).

This clonotype was counted between two and nine times. The chain couples TRBV4-1 to TRBJ1-2; D is undetermined. Germline V CDR1 and CDR2: MGHRA, YSYEKL. The V end lost 3 bases, the J end lost 4 bases, and 12 bases lay between the germline ends. The CDR3 contains 14 residues. CDR3: CASSQRDGSYGYTF. In nucleotides, the CDR3 is TGCGCCAGCAGCCAGAGAGACGGATCCTATGGCTACACCTTC.

The CDR3 DNA sequence: TGTGCCAGCAGTCCCCTAGCAGGCGAGCAGTACTTC. Translating gives CASSPLAGEQYF. The rearrangement links TRBV27 to TRBJ2-5, with a tentative D call TRBD2 (5 bases). Judging by the DNA end, TRBJ2-7 fits better; the J call may be wrong. The V gene's germline CDR1 is MNHEY and CDR2 SMNVEV (reference sequence). CDR3 size: 12 residues.

J is TRBJ2-7 and V is TRBV7-2; 9 bases line up with TRBD1. Germline lookup yields CDR1 SGHTA and CDR2 FQGNSA. The CDR3 spans 15 residues. With V trimmed by 5 bases and J by 3 bases, 8 bases remained unmatched. The CDR3 reads CASSRPGQGLYEQYF. The CDR3 bases are TGTGCCAGCAGCCGTCCGGGACAGGGTCTCTACGAGCAGTACTTC.

The chain joins TRBV12-3 or TRBV12-4 to TRBJ2-1, with D hard to call. The CDR3 has 13 residues. V was pared by 3 bases and J by 6 bases, with 9 bases between. The CDR3 protein is CASSLSSVNEQFF. In DNA form, the CDR3 reads TGTGCCAGCAGTTTGAGTTCGGTCAATGAGCAGTTCTTC.

CDR3 protein: CASMDSPGYEQYF. Here the CDR3 DNA reads TGTGCCAGCATGGACAGCCCGGGGTACGAGCAGTACTTC. The chain recombines TRBV25-1 with TRBJ2-5; D possibly corresponds to TRBD1 (6 bases). The DNA end favors TRBJ2-7, so the J call may be wrong. The length of the CDR3 is 13 residues. CDR1 MGHDK and CDR2 SYGVNS come from the germline V gene.

Worth noting for this clonotype: Germline is not matched at one junction end, which may reflect a read error. This sequence joins TRBV7-3 and TRBJ1-1; no firm D call. CDR1 and CDR2 from the germline V gene are SGHTA and FQGTGA. The CDR3 is 14 residues long. CDR3 nucleotide sequence: TGTGCCAGCACCTTAGTACCCGTGAACACTGAAGCTTTCTTT. As protein: CASTLVPVNTEAFF.

CDR3 sequence (DNA): TGTGCCAGCAGTTTATACGAGGAGGATGGCTACACCTTC. Protein: CASSLYEEDGYTF. J is TRBJ1-2 and V is TRBV28; D is ambiguous. Trimming removed 1 base from V and 6 bases from J, with 9 bases in between. Germline V lookup: CDR1 MDHEN, CDR2 SYDVKM. The CDR3 runs to 13 residues.

V is TRBV5-1 and J is TRBJ2-3, with 8 positions matching TRBD2. V lost 3 bases and J lost 5; bases outside the gene matches: 14. Per germline, CDR1 SGHRS and CDR2 YFSETQ. The CDR3 is 17 amino acids. DNA of the CDR3: TGCGCCAGCAGCTCCCCGGAGGCGGGGGGCAGGAGAGATACGCAGTATTTT. This sequence encodes CASSSPEAGGRRDTQYF.

J is TRBJ2-7 and V is TRBV7-9; D is undetermined. CDR3 size: 15 residues. V lost 4 bases and J lost 1, with 14 bases in between. Germline values: CDR1 SEHNR, CDR2 FQNEAQ (reference sequence). The DNA for the CDR3 is TGTGCCAGCAGCTCCGCCGGGTCCCCATCCTACGAGCAGTACTTC. Its protein is CASSSAGSPSYEQYF.

This clonotype is a singleton in its sample. The missing conserved phenylalanine or tryptophan at the end of this CDR3 makes a read error likely. This chain links TRBV15 with TRBJ1-1, with D unresolved. CDR3 length equals 20 residues. Germline V gene lookup returns CDR1 LNHNV and CDR2 YYDKDF (reference sequence). The V and J ends lost 0 bases and 1 base respectively, with 24 bases between them. The CDR3 here is CATSRESRRYYPDPNTEAFC. The CDR3 nucleotides are TGTGCCACCAGCAGAGAATCCAGGAGGTATTACCCCGACCCGAACACTGAAGCTTTCTGT.

The chain is built from TRBV20-1 and TRBJ2-3; either TRBD1 or TRBD2 may supply D (7 bases each). Germline CDR1 DFQATT, CDR2 SNEGSKA (reference sequence). V was shortened by 5 bases and J by 5 bases, with 14 bases between the two germline ends. The CDR3 extends over 13 amino acids. CDR3 sequence reads: CSALRGGVDTQYF. As DNA, the CDR3 is TGCAGTGCTCTCAGGGGGGGGGTAGATACGCAGTATTTT.

This clonotype showed up just a few times. The V and J genes are TRBV28 and TRBJ2-3; TRBD1 aligns across 7 bases. CDR1 MDHEN and CDR2 SYDVKM come from the germline V gene. The CDR3 loop spans 17 amino acids. V lost 5 bases to trimming and J lost 2 bases; unmatched junction nucleotides: 13. The CDR3 spells CASSGWTGELVTDTQYF. The CDR3 coding sequence is TGTGCCAGCAGTGGGTGGACAGGCGAGTTGGTCACAGATACGCAGTATTTT.

The V gene is TRBV5-1, the J gene TRBJ2-7, with 8 bases aligning to TRBD1. With V trimmed by 0 bases and J by 3 bases, 8 bases remained unmatched. The CDR3 loop spans 16 amino acids. Germline V gene lookup returns CDR1 SGHRS and CDR2 YFSETQ. CDR3 sequence (DNA): TGCGCCAGCAGCTTGGTGGCTGGACAGGGTAACTACGAGCAGTACTTC. Translation: CASSLVAGQGNYEQYF. Based on the CDR3 plus reference TRBV5-1 and TRBJ2-7, the full variable domain is KAGVTQTPRYLIKTRGQQVTLSCSPISGHRSVSWYQQTPGQGLQFLFEYFSETQRNKGNFPGRFSGRQFSNSRSEMNVSTLELGDSALYLCASSLVAGQGNYEQYFGPGTRLTVT.

The CDR3 DNA reads as TGCAGTGCTAATATGGGGAACTCCTACAATGAGCAGTTCTTC. Its protein is CSANMGNSYNEQFF. The chain links TRBV20-1 to TRBJ2-1; D gene uncertain. The CDR3 consists of 14 residues. V gave up 4 bases and J gave up 0 bases, with 10 bases separating them. The germline gives CDR1 DFQATT, CDR2 SNEGSKA (reference sequence).

This chain links TRBV28 with TRBJ2-3, with D perhaps TRBD2 (5 bases). The germline V gene has CDR1 MDHEN and CDR2 SYDVKM. The CDR3 has 14 residues. The V and J ends lost 10 bases and 0 bases respectively, with 14 bases between them. The CDR3 DNA follows: TGTGCCATGTCTAGCACATTTAGCACAGATACGCAGTATTTT. Encoded protein: CAMSSTFSTDTQYF.

This clonotype occurred a few times. The chain employs TRBV4-3 and TRBJ1-2; no firm D call. The germline V and J ends were trimmed by 0 bases and 4 bases, with 15 bases remaining between them. Germline V gives CDR1 LGHNA, CDR2 YSLEER. The CDR3 is made up of 16 amino acids. CDR3 amino acids: CASSQDLAFRSYGYTF. CDR3 DNA: TGCGCCAGCAGCCAAGATTTGGCGTTCCGGAGCTATGGCTACACCTTC.

This clonotype occurred a few times. This rearrangement joins TRBV12-3 or TRBV12-4 to TRBJ1-5; weak D call: TRBD1 (5 bases). The CDR3 is made up of 15 amino acids. The V end was cut by 2 bases, the J end by 2 bases, with 10 bases between. Here the CDR3 DNA reads TGTGCCAGCAGTTTACCTGGGGGTCGCAATCAGCCCCAGCATTTT. Translation: CASSLPGGRNQPQHF.

The genes are TRBV6-4 and TRBJ1-6; the D gene is possibly TRBD1 (5 bases). V lost 0 bases to trimming and J lost 10 bases, with 7 bases between them. The CDR3 sequence is 13 residues long. Germline V lookup: CDR1 MRHNA, CDR2 SNTAGT. The CDR3 reads CASSDSRGSPLHF. DNA for the CDR3: TGTGCCAGCAGTGACTCGAGGGGCTCACCCCTCCACTTT.

This clonotype occurred a few times. This chain uses TRBV24-1 with TRBJ2-1, with TRBD1 as a possible D gene (5 bases). The CDR3 loop spans 14 amino acids. The V end was cut by 5 bases, the J end by 0 bases, with 7 bases between. CDR1 is KGHDR, CDR2 SFDVKD, per germline. Here the CDR3 DNA reads TGTGCCACCAGTGGAGACAGCTCCTACAATGAGCAGTTCTTC. Translated: CATSGDSSYNEQFF.

This sequence joins TRBV29-1 and TRBJ2-4, with D unresolved. Germline lookup yields CDR1 SQVTM and CDR2 ANQGSEA. V gave up 6 bases and J gave up 3 bases, with 12 bases separating them. The CDR3 extends over 13 amino acids. CDR3 residues: CSVVDKLKNIQYF. CDR3 DNA: TGCAGCGTCGTAGACAAGCTCAAAAACATTCAGTACTTC. Filled out from reference TRBV29-1 and TRBJ2-4, the complete variable domain reads SAVISQKPSRDICQRGTSLTIQCQVDSQVTMMFWYRQQPGQSLTLIATANQGSEATYESGFVIDKFPISRPNLTFSTLTVSNMSPEDSSIYLCSVVDKLKNIQYFGAGTRLSVL.

This clonotype was counted ten times or more. The chain employs TRBV10-3 and TRBJ2-1; D unresolved. The ends were cut back, 6 bases at V and 4 bases at J, with 13 bases in the middle. The CDR3 is 14 residues long. In germline, CDR1 is ENHRY, CDR2 SYGVKD. CDR3 nucleotide sequence: TGTGCCATCAGGCACGGAGAGATATACAATGAGCAGTTCTTC. Translation: CAIRHGEIYNEQFF.

V gene TRBV9 combines with J gene TRBJ2-5, with D perhaps TRBD2 (5 bases). Trimming took 0 bases from V and 2 from J, leaving 11 bases between them. The CDR3 has 15 amino acids. CDR1 and CDR2 from the germline V gene are SGDLS and YYNGEE. CDR3: CASSVGEIPQETQYF. CDR3 in DNA: TGTGCCAGCAGCGTAGGGGAGATACCGCAAGAGACCCAGTACTTC. The variable domain in full, completed from reference TRBV9 and TRBJ2-5, reads DSGVTQTPKHLITATGQRVTLRCSPRSGDLSVYWYQQSLDQGLQFLIQYYNGEERAKGNILERFSAQQFPDLHSELNLSSLELGDSALYFCASSVGEIPQETQYFGPGTRLLVL.

This clonotype was recorded a few times. Given a much more abundant clone one base away, this may be a read error. The rearrangement uses TRBV2 and TRBJ2-1, with 8 nucleotides matching TRBD2. V shed 5 bases, J shed 3 bases, and the junction held 3 bases outside the gene matches. The CDR3 covers 14 residues. Germline CDR1 and CDR2: SNHLY and FYNNEI. Here the CDR3 DNA reads TGTGCCAGCAGTTGTAGCGGGGTCTACAATGAGCAGTTCTTC. It codes for CASSCSGVYNEQFF.

J is TRBJ1-5 and V is TRBV4-1; unclear D gene. The V gene's germline CDR1 is MGHRA and CDR2 YSYEKL. The CDR3 sequence is 16 residues long. Trimming removed 4 bases from V and 0 bases from J, with 13 bases in between. This CDR3 is CASSPRFVYSNQPQHF. CDR3 in DNA: TGCGCCAGCAGCCCTAGATTTGTGTATAGCAATCAGCCCCAGCATTTT.